This TCR beta chain was documented in a study of OX40 agonist ivuxolimab in advanced cancers. General observations from the study: At doses 0.1 to 3.0 mg/kg, CD4+ and CD8+ clones expanded. Expanded clones belonging to CD8+ T cells outnumbered, on average, those of CD4+. The study found among the lowest clonal expansion in partial responders at 0.1-3.0 mg/kg.

Germline-derived CDR1 and CDR2 are SEHNR and FQNEAQ (reference sequence). Trimming pared 1 base from V and 0 bases from J, leaving 5 bases between. The CDR3 sequence is 14 residues long. The sampling schedule covered blood at baseline, cycle 4 day 1, and cycle 7 day 1. A word on this clone: The antigen is undetermined.

Measured with immunoSEQ multiplex PCR; TCRdb has only the in-frame clones, and not every one. The sample includes about 50,000 clones, approximately 89% of them seen just once. The receptor's source is an adult with an advanced solid tumor such as melanoma, head and neck, liver or kidney cancer. The specimen was CD4+ or CD8+ T cells sorted from blood, collected in a trial of the OX40 agonist ivuxolimab. This chain joins TRBV7-9 and TRBJ2-3; D is unclear. The CDR3 DNA reads as TGTGCCAGCAGCTTAGTGGGAAGCACAGATACGCAGTATTTT. This translates into CASSLVGSTDTQYF.